The rows below give T cell receptor beta chains drawn from one sample of a study of shared clonotypes between healthy human individuals. TCRdb's copy holds only in-frame clones and misses some; the assay was immunoSEQ multiplex PCR. The table shows about 1.5 million clones, with approximately 98% occurring only once. The sample taken for sequencing was naive CD4+ T cells sorted from blood. These TCRs come from a man younger than 40 in good health. Each CDR3 is given with its conserved first and last residue. The D gene is left open where the match is weak. Size is omitted from some rows. Given values are once, few, many or a class for expanded clones.

J gene: TRBJ2-3; clone size: NA; V gene: TRBV30; D gene: TRBD1; CDR3 protein: CAGQGPTDTQYF; CDR3 DNA: TGCGCGGGACAGGGCCCCACAGATACGCAGTATTTT
J gene: TRBJ1-5; clone size: NA; V gene: TRBV18; D gene: NA; CDR3 protein: CASSPRNSNQPQHF; CDR3 DNA: TGTGCCAGCTCACCACGGAACAGCAATCAGCCCCAGCATTTT
J gene: TRBJ1-2; clone size: NA; V gene: TRBV18; D gene: NA; CDR3 protein: CASSLSRDGRNYGYTF; CDR3 DNA: TGTGCCAGCTCACTAAGCCGGGACGGAAGAAACTATGGCTACACCTTC
J gene: TRBJ1-2; clone size: NA; V gene: TRBV2; D gene: TRBD1; CDR3 protein: CASSDRDREGYTF; CDR3 DNA: TGTGCCAGCAGCGACCGGGACAGGGAAGGCTACACCTTC
J gene: TRBJ1-2; clone size: NA; V gene: TRBV28; D gene: TRBD1; CDR3 protein: CASSPGQGVWSTF; CDR3 DNA: TGTGCCAGCAGTCCTGGACAGGGGGTATGGAGCACCTTC
J gene: TRBJ1-4; clone size: once; V gene: TRBV4-3; D gene: NA; CDR3 protein: CASSQDRVLWEKLFF; CDR3 DNA: TGCGCCAGCAGCCAAGACAGGGTTTTATGGGAAAAACTGTTTTTT
J gene: TRBJ2-1; clone size: NA; V gene: TRBV18; D gene: TRBD2; CDR3 protein: CASSPLAGGTEQFF; CDR3 DNA: TGTGCCAGCTCCCCCTTAGCGGGAGGAACTGAGCAGTTCTTC
J gene: TRBJ2-2; clone size: NA; V gene: TRBV5-1; D gene: TRBD1; CDR3 protein: CASSKVGQGAGELFF; CDR3 DNA: TGCGCCAGCAGCAAGGTGGGACAGGGGGCCGGGGAGCTGTTTTTT
J gene: TRBJ1-4; clone size: NA; V gene: TRBV5-1; D gene: NA; CDR3 protein: CASSLMGATNEKLFF; CDR3 DNA: TGCGCCAGCAGCTTGATGGGGGCAACTAATGAAAAACTGTTTTTT
J gene: TRBJ2-1; clone size: NA; V gene: TRBV9; D gene: NA; CDR3 protein: CASSALAGSSYNEQFF; CDR3 DNA: TGTGCCAGCAGCGCCCTTGCGGGGAGCTCCTACAATGAGCAGTTCTTC
J gene: TRBJ2-5; clone size: NA; V gene: TRBV5-1; D gene: TRBD2; CDR3 protein: CASRTSGSWETQYF; CDR3 DNA: TGCGCCAGCAGGACTAGCGGGAGTTGGGAGACCCAGTACTTC
J gene: TRBJ2-4; clone size: NA; V gene: TRBV7-3; D gene: TRBD2; CDR3 protein: CASSLRGGRGGTKNIQYF; CDR3 DNA: TGTGCCAGCAGCTTACGGGGCGGGAGGGGAGGAACCAAAAACATTCAGTACTTC
J gene: TRBJ2-1; clone size: NA; V gene: TRBV6-6; D gene: TRBD2; CDR3 protein: CASSYPGLADNEQFF; CDR3 DNA: TGTGCCAGCAGTTACCCCGGACTAGCGGACAATGAGCAGTTCTTC
J gene: TRBJ2-1; clone size: NA; V gene: TRBV28; D gene: NA; CDR3 protein: CASSLYNEQFF; CDR3 DNA: TGTGCCAGCAGTTTATATAATGAGCAGTTCTTC